Listed below are T cell receptor beta chains from one sample, sequenced in a study of blood T cell repertoires in COVID-19. Repertoires were generated with immunoSEQ multiplex PCR, while TCRdb's copy carries only in-frame clones and drops some. The data hold around 250,000 clones, with 65% to 85% observed a single time. Sequencing was carried out using peripheral blood. The receptors shown here come from a man aged 40-55 years with active or convalescent COVID-19. Both conserved end residues are part of each CDR3. D genes are given only for firm matches. The listing skips clone size in some rows; elsewhere it reads once, few, many or a size class.

clone_size j_call d_call v_call cdr3_nt cdr3_aa
NA TRBJ2-2 NA TRBV5-1 TGCGCCAGCAGCAGTGACAGGGGGGAGCTGTTTTTT CASSSDRGELFF
NA TRBJ2-3 TRBD1 TRBV6-5 TGTGCCAGCAGTTCGCCGGGACAGGGGGCGGCAGATACGCAGTATTTT CASSSPGQGAADTQYF
NA TRBJ1-1 NA TRBV12-3/TRBV12-4 TGTGCCAGCAGTTTTTCGGGAGACACTGAAGCTTTCTTT CASSFSGDTEAFF
NA TRBJ2-7 NA TRBV5-1 TGCGCCAGCAGCCAAAGGGGGGGCTCCTACGAGCAGTACTTC CASSQRGGSYEQYF
NA TRBJ2-2 NA TRBV10-1 TGCGCCATTTCGTCCACCGGGGAGCTGTTTTTT CAISSTGELFF
NA TRBJ2-7 NA TRBV7-9 TGTGCCAGCAGCTCAGACACTTACTACGAGCAGTACTTC CASSSDTYYEQYF
few TRBJ2-7 TRBD1 TRBV27 TGTGCCAGCAGACCGACAGGGGGCTACGAGCAGTACTTC CASRPTGGYEQYF
NA TRBJ2-3 TRBD1 TRBV5-6 TGTGCCAGCACCCCTACCTTCAGGGGGACACTCACAGATACGCAGTATTTT CASTPTFRGTLTDTQYF
once TRBJ2-5 TRBD2 TRBV5-4 TGTGCCAGCAGCAACCCCGGGGGGGCCCAAGAGACCCAGTACTTC CASSNPGGAQETQYF
few TRBJ1-4 TRBD1 TRBV5-6 TGTGCCAGCAGCAAGTACGGGACAGGGGGCCATGAAAAACTGTTTTTT CASSKYGTGGHEKLFF
NA TRBJ2-5 TRBD1 TRBV5-1 TGCGCCAGCAGCCCAAAGGGACAGAGCGAGACCCAGTACTTC CASSPKGQSETQYF
NA TRBJ1-3 NA TRBV11-2 TGTGCCAGCAGCTTAGAACGAGGGTTATCTGGAAACACCATATATTTT CASSLERGLSGNTIYF
NA TRBJ2-3 TRBD2 TRBV5-6 TGTGCCAGCAGGGGACTAGCGGGGACAGATACGCAGTATTTT CASRGLAGTDTQYF
few TRBJ1-3 NA TRBV4-3 TGCGCCAGCAGCCAAGCCTTCGACAGCTACTCTGGAAACACCATATATTTT CASSQAFDSYSGNTIYF
NA TRBJ1-2 NA TRBV6-1 TGTGCCAGCAGTGAATCTATTGGCTACACCTTC CASSESIGYTF
NA TRBJ2-2 NA TRBV18 TGTGCCAGCTCACCGACAGCTCCCGGGGAGCTGTTTTTT CASSPTAPGELFF
once TRBJ1-2 NA TRBV11-3 TGTGCCAGCAGCCCCCGTCAGGGCCATGGCTACACCTTC CASSPRQGHGYTF
NA TRBJ2-6 TRBD2 TRBV30 TGTGCCTGGAGCCCGGGGGGTTCTGGGGCCAACGTCCTGACTTTC CAWSPGGSGANVLTF
NA TRBJ2-5 NA TRBV7-9 TGTGCCAGCAGCTTGGGGCGGGGGCCCGACGAGACCCAGTACTTC CASSLGRGPDETQYF
NA TRBJ1-2 TRBD1 TRBV13 TGTGCCAGCAGCTTAACGACACCGGGGACAGGGGGCTATGGCTACACCTTC CASSLTTPGTGGYGYTF
once TRBJ1-5 NA TRBV19 TGTGCCAGTAGCGCCTCCGTCGCTACCTATAGCAATCAGCCCCAGCATTTT CASSASVATYSNQPQHF
NA TRBJ1-2 NA TRBV30 TGTGCCTGGAGTGTGGAGCCCTATGGCTACACCTTC CAWSVEPYGYTF
NA TRBJ1-1 TRBD1 TRBV7-2 TGTGCCAGCAGCCTGGTCGACAGGGTCACTGAAGCTTTCTTT CASSLVDRVTEAFF
NA TRBJ2-5 TRBD2 TRBV18 TGTGCCAGCTCACCGATAAATAGCGGGCAGCTGTTACAAGAGACCCAGTACTTC CASSPINSGQLLQETQYF
NA TRBJ1-5 NA TRBV6-6 TGTGCCAGCAGTAAGGGGGTGGACAATCAGCCCCAGCATTTT CASSKGVDNQPQHF
NA TRBJ2-3 NA TRBV5-4 TGTGCCAGCAGCGCCAACAGGGGCACAGATACGCAGTATTTT CASSANRGTDTQYF
NA TRBJ2-2 NA TRBV18 TGTGCCAGCTCACCACCTCCGGGTGCGAACACCGGGGAGCTGTTTTTT CASSPPPGANTGELFF
NA TRBJ2-7 TRBD1 TRBV28 TGTGCCAGCAGTTTCCAGACAGGGACATACGAGCAGTACTTC CASSFQTGTYEQYF
NA TRBJ2-3 TRBD2 TRBV9 TGTGCCAGCAGTACTAGCGGACGCCCCGGCGATACGCAGTATTTT CASSTSGRPGDTQYF
NA TRBJ2-4 NA TRBV10-3 TGTGCCATCAGTGAGTCGAAGGGGGCCAAAAACATTCAGTACTTC CAISESKGAKNIQYF
NA TRBJ2-2 TRBD2 TRBV30 TGTGCCTGGAGTGTAGTAGGACTAGTCGCCGGGGAGCTGTTTTTT CAWSVVGLVAGELFF
NA TRBJ2-1 NA TRBV7-9 TGTGCCAGCAGCTTCGACAGGACCTACAATGAGCAGTTCTTC CASSFDRTYNEQFF
NA TRBJ1-6 NA TRBV5-1 TGCGCCAGCAGCTTGGGTGGACAGAGCTCCTATAATTCACCCCTCCACTTT CASSLGGQSSYNSPLHF
NA TRBJ1-2 NA TRBV3-1/TRBV3-2 TGTGCCAGCAGGCCGACGGGTTCGTCTAACTATGGCTACACCTTC CASRPTGSSNYGYTF
NA TRBJ1-2 TRBD1 TRBV2 TGTGCCAGCACACCCCGGAGAGGGGGCTTGGATGGCTACACCTTC CASTPRRGGLDGYTF
NA TRBJ2-3 TRBD2 TRBV7-3 TGTGCCAGCGCCGGGACTAGCGGGACAGATACGCAGTATTTT CASAGTSGTDTQYF
NA TRBJ1-1 TRBD1 TRBV14 TGTGCCAGCAGCCCAACTGAGGGGGCAGCTTTCTTT CASSPTEGAAFF
NA TRBJ1-6 NA TRBV27 TGTGCCAGCAGTCCCGGAACAGGGTTGAATTCACCCCTCCACTTT CASSPGTGLNSPLHF
NA TRBJ1-6 NA TRBV11-2 TGTGCCAGCAGCTATACTGGGGGGAGGTCATCACCCCTCCACTTT CASSYTGGRSSPLHF
NA TRBJ1-2 NA TRBV2 TGTGCCAGCAACAGCCAGAACTATGGCTACACCTTC CASNSQNYGYTF
NA TRBJ2-6 NA TRBV6-6 TGTGCCAGCTATCCTGGGGCCAACGTCCTGACTTTC CASYPGANVLTF
NA TRBJ2-3 NA TRBV7-6 TGTGCCAGCAGCTCCTGGTCCGGCGGCGCAGATACGCAGTATTTT CASSSWSGGADTQYF
NA TRBJ2-6 NA TRBV3-1/TRBV3-2 TGTGCCAGCAGCCAAGATCGTGCAGCCGGGAGGGCCAACGTCCTGACTTTC CASSQDRAAGRANVLTF
once TRBJ1-1 NA TRBV7-9 TGTGCCAGCAGCTACAGCTTCACTGAAGCTTTCTTT CASSYSFTEAFF